The 10 T cell receptor beta chains in this list originate from one sample, sequenced in a study of T cells after yellow fever vaccination. TCRdb re-called the 5' RACE reads with MiXCR, one entry per CDR3 protein. The sample carries 110,000 or so distinct CDR3 sequences, more than 5.5% recorded once. The sequencing used CD4+ T cells sorted from PBMCs, collected 35 to 50 days after the first yellow fever vaccination. The source is a man aged 18 to 29 who received the YFV17D yellow fever vaccine.

The sample holds many counts of this clonotype. The germline gene is not matched at one end of the junction; a read error may be the cause. The V and J genes are TRBV7-6 and TRBJ1-4; D is ambiguous. Germline V gene lookup returns CDR1 SGHVS and CDR2 FNYEAQ. The CDR3 loop spans 14 amino acids. CDR3 DNA sequence: TGTGCCAGCAGCTTAGCTCGGTCTAATGAAAAACCGTTTTTT. Amino acids: CASSLARSNEKPFF.

The chain combines TRBV5-1 with TRBJ1-1; D ambiguous. Trimming took 1 base from V and 2 from J, leaving 12 bases between them. Looked up from germline, CDR1 is SGHRS and CDR2 is YFSETQ. This CDR3 region has 15 residues. The CDR3 nucleotides read TGCGCCAGCAGCTTGTTCGACTTGGGTAACACTGAAGCTTTCTTT. Encoded protein: CASSLFDLGNTEAFF.

With regard to this clonotype: A much larger clonotype is one base distant, so this may be a read error. V and J are TRBV6-2 or TRBV6-3 and TRBJ2-1; D is undetermined. CDR1 is MNHEY, CDR2 SVGEGT, per germline. The CDR3 has 13 residues. DNA of the CDR3: TGTGCCAGCAGTTACATGCTGGGGAATGAGCAGCTCTTC. Encoded protein: CASSYMLGNEQLF.

This clonotype was detected ten times or more. The CDR3 loop is CASSPGTVTGELFF. The CDR3 nucleotides are TGTGCCAGCAGCCCAGGGACGGTTACCGGGGAGCTGTTTTTT. The V gene is TRBV7-6, the J gene TRBJ2-2, with D perhaps being TRBD1 or TRBD2 (5 bases each). Germline V gives CDR1 SGHVS, CDR2 FNYEAQ. The length of the CDR3 is 14 residues. V lost 5 bases and J 5 bases, leaving 12 bases between the germline ends.

This clonotype was observed at least ten times. The V gene is TRBV20-1, the J gene TRBJ2-1, with TRBD2 matching over 7 bases. CDR1 is DFQATT, CDR2 SNEGSKA, per germline (reference sequence). V was clipped by 5 bases and J by 12 bases; unmatched bases: 7. The CDR3 totals 11 residues. The CDR3 loop reads CSALRGSRQFF. CDR3 sequence (DNA): TGCAGTGCTCTGCGGGGGTCCAGGCAGTTCTTC.

This clonotype came up many times. The chain joins TRBV19 to TRBJ2-1; D tentatively fits TRBD1 or TRBD2 (5 bases each). The CDR3 sequence is 17 residues long. Trimming took off 2 bases at V and 0 bases at J, with 14 bases between the two ends. Germline V gene data show CDR1 as LNHDA and CDR2 as SQIVND (reference sequence). CDR3 loop: CASSIRAWGSSYNEQFF. The CDR3 nucleotides are TGTGCCAGTAGTATACGAGCTTGGGGGAGCTCCTACAATGAGCAGTTCTTC.

This clonotype was seen at least ten times. The chain links TRBV5-1 to TRBJ2-4, with D perhaps TRBD1 (6 bases). The CDR3 has 13 amino acids. The germline gives CDR1 SGHRS, CDR2 YFSETQ. V was cut by 4 bases and J by 4 bases, with 9 bases left in between. This CDR3 reads CASSSQGKNIQYF. The CDR3 DNA is TGCGCCAGCAGCAGCCAGGGGAAAAACATTCAGTACTTC.

The table lists this clonotype with many counts. The chain links TRBV5-5 to TRBJ1-4, with a tentative D call TRBD1 (5 bases). The CDR3 spans 15 residues. Trimming left V 4 bases short and J 8 bases short, with 18 bases between. Germline lookup yields CDR1 SGHKS and CDR2 YYEKEE (reference sequence). This CDR3 reads CASSPPPLGLEKLFF. The CDR3 DNA follows: TGTGCCAGCAGCCCGCCTCCCCTGGGACTGGAAAAACTGTTTTTT. Together with reference TRBV5-5 and TRBJ1-4, the CDR3 gives the full variable domain: DAGVTQSPTHLIKTRGQQVTLRCSPISGHKSVSWYQQVLGQGPQFIFQYYEKEERGRGNFPDRFSARQFPNYSSELNVNALLLGDSALYLCASSPPPLGLEKLFFGSGTQLSVL.

The chain combines TRBV7-9 with TRBJ2-5; a weak D match, TRBD2 (6 bases). Trimming removed 4 bases from V and 5 bases from J, with 14 bases in between. This CDR3 contains 14 residues. The germline gives CDR1 SEHNR, CDR2 FQNEAQ (reference sequence). CDR3 in amino acids: CASSSQTSRETQYF. CDR3 DNA: TGTGCCAGCAGCTCCCAGACTAGTCGGGAGACCCAGTACTTC.

This clonotype was seen many times. The chain employs TRBV28 and TRBJ1-2; D perhaps matches TRBD1 (5 bases). The germline gives CDR1 MDHEN, CDR2 SYDVKM. Trimming cost V 10 bases and J 2 bases, with 17 bases left between them. The CDR3 length is 14 residues. CDR3 bases: TGTGCCACGAGGCGGGGCGCCATGAACTATGGCTACACCTTC. This translates into CATRRGAMNYGYTF.